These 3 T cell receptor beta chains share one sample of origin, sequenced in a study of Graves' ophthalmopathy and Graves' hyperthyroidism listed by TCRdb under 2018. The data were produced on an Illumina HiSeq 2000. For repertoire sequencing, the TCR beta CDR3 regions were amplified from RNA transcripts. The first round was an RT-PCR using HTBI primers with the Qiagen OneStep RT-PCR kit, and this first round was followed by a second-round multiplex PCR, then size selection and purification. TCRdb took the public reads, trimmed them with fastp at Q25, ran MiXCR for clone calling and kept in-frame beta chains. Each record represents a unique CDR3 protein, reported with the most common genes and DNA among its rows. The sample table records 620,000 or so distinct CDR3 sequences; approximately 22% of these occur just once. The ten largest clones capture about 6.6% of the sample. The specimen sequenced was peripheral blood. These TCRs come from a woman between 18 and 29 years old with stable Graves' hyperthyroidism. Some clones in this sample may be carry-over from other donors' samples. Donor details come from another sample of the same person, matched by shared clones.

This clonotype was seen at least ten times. In DNA, the CDR3 is TGTGCCAGCAGTTATTGGGGAAACAGGAACACCGGGGAGCTGTTTTTT. Amino acids: CASSYWGNRNTGELFF. The J gene is TRBJ2-2, the V gene TRBV6-5; D not certain. The ends were cut back, 3 bases at V and 1 base at J, with 12 bases in the middle. The length of the CDR3 is 16 residues. In germline, CDR1 is MNHEY, CDR2 SVGAGI.

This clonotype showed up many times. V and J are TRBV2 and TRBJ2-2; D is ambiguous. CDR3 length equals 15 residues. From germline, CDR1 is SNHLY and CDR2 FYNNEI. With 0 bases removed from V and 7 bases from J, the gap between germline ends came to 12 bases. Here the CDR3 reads CASSEAPVKGGELFF. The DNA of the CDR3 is TGTGCCAGCAGTGAAGCCCCCGTTAAGGGCGGGGAGCTGTTTTTT.

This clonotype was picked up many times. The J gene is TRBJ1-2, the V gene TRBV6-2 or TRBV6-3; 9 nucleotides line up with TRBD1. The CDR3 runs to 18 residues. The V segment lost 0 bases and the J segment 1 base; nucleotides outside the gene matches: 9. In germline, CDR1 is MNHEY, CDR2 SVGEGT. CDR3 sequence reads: CASSYSGTGTFSNYGYTF. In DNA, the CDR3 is TGTGCCAGCAGTTACTCCGGGACAGGGACCTTTAGTAACTATGGCTACACCTTC.